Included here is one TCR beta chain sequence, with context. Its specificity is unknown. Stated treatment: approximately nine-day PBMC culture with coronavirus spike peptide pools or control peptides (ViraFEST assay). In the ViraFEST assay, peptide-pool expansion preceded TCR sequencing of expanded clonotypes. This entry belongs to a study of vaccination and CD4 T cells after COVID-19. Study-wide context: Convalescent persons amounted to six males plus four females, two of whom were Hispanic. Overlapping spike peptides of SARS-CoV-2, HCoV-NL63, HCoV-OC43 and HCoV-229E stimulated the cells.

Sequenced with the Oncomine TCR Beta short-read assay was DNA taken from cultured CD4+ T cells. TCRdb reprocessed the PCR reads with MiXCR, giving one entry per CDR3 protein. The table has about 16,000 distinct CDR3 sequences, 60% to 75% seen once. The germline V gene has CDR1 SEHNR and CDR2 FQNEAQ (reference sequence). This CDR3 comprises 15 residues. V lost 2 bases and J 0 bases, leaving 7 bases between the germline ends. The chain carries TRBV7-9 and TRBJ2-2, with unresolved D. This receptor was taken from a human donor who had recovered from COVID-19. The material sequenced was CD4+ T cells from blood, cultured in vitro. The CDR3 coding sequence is TGTGCCAGCAGCTTACAGACACCGAACACCGGGGAGCTGTTTTTT. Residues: CASSLQTPNTGELFF.